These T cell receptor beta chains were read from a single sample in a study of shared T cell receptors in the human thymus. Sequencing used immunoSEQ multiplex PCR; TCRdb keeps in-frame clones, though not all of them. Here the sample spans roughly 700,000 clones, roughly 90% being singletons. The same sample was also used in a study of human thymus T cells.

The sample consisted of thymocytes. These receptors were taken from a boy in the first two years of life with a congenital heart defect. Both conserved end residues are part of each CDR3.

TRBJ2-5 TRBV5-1 CASSLALRELGETQYF
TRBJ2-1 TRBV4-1 CASSQDKGQGPYNEQFF
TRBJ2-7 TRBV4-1 CASSQGTGTRVYEQYF
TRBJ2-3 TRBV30 CAWTHPGTSGTDTQYF
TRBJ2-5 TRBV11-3 CASSLGYERETQYF
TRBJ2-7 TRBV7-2 CASSTPPRGGSTYEQYF
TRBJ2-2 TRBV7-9 CASSRTVHTGELFF
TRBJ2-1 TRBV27 CASSQYPGLPRSHNEQFF
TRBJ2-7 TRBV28 CASSLFPSGRGYEQYF
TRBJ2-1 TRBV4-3 CASSPLLAGHNEQFF
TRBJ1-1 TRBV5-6 CASSSPGETEAFF
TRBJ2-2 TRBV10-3 CAIRGGQGRTGELFF
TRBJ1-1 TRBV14 CASSQFPEPHTEAFF
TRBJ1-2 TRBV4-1 CASSLSLGQGYGYTF
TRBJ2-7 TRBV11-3 CASSLTGGAYEQYF
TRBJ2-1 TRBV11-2 CASSRSGNYNEQFF
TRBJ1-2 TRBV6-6 CASSPAGANYGYTF
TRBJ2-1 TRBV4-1 CASSQEVSGSYNEQFF
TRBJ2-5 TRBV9 CASSVELAPQETQYF
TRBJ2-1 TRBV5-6 CASSVLAGYNEQFF
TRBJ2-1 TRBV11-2 CASSPVPAPSYNEQFF
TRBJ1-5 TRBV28 CASSLGGVSNQPQHF
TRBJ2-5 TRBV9 CASSPRTRRQETQYF
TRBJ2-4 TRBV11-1 CASSRSDRALAKNIQYF
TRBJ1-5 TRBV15 CATSYRGGVGQPQHF
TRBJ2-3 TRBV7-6 CASSLAGTSTDTQYF
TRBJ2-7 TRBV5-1 CASRQGDSYEQYF
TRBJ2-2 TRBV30 CAWRLPTANTGELFF
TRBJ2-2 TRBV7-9 CASSPVPGQGERPGELFF
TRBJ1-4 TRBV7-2 CASSLPGLGEKLFF
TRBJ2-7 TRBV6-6 CASNDRPGQGTYEQYF
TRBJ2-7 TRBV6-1 CASPATHRGEEQYF